The 21 T cell receptor beta chains presented below share a single source sample, sequenced in a study of blood T cell repertoires in COVID-19. Produced via immunoSEQ multiplex PCR; TCRdb's table is partial and in-frame only. The data show around 90,000 clones, with around 80% seen just once and about 20% held by the top ten. The sequenced sample was peripheral blood. The source is a human donor in a cohort sampled during active COVID-19.

This sequence joins TRBV4-1 and TRBJ2-6; maybe TRBD1 (6 bases). This CDR3 is 16 amino acids long. Germline CDR1 and CDR2: MGHRA and YSYEKL. Trimming stripped 6 bases from V and 2 bases from J, with 14 bases between. DNA of the CDR3: TGCGCCAGCAGTCCGGGACAAACCACTGGGGCCAACGTCCTGACTTTC. It specifies CASSPGQTTGANVLTF.

The genes are TRBV6-5 and TRBJ2-7; possible D gene TRBD2, 5 bases. Germline lookup yields CDR1 MNHEY and CDR2 SVGAGI. Between the trimmed V and J ends, which lost 2 bases and 7 bases, there was a span of 15 bases. This CDR3 region has 14 residues. CDR3 region: CASSYQESPGEQYF. The CDR3 DNA reads TGTGCCAGCAGTTACCAAGAGAGCCCGGGAGAGCAGTACTTC.

This chain uses TRBV2 with TRBJ2-7; TRBD1 matches 9 bases. The J segment lost 3 bases and the V segment lost 5 bases, leaving 8 bases of the junction unmatched. The CDR3 is 15 amino acids. Germline values: CDR1 SNHLY, CDR2 FYNNEI. DNA for the CDR3: TGTGCCAGCAGTTTGGGACAGGGTGGGAACTACGAGCAGTACTTC. Translating gives CASSLGQGGNYEQYF.

This sequence joins TRBV2 and TRBJ2-5; D ambiguous. The V end lost 4 bases, the J end lost 1 base, and 7 bases lay between the germline ends. This CDR3 is built from 13 residues. Germline CDR1 and CDR2: SNHLY and FYNNEI. CDR3 amino acids: CASSVDFQETQYF. CDR3 sequence (DNA): TGTGCCAGCAGTGTCGACTTCCAAGAGACCCAGTACTTC. The full variable domain, in which reference TRBV2 and TRBJ2-5 provide the parts outside the CDR3, is EPEVTQTPSHQVTQMGQEVILRCVPISNHLYFYWYRQILGQKVEFLVSFYNNEISEKSEIFDDQFSVERPDGSNFTLKIRSTKLEDSAMYFCASSVDFQETQYFGPGTRLLVL.

This clone was found a few times. The V and J genes are TRBV6-2 or TRBV6-3 and TRBJ1-5; 7 bases are a match to TRBD1. This CDR3 has 13 residues. Germline V gene data show CDR1 as MNHEY and CDR2 as SVGEGT. With V trimmed by 6 bases and J by 7 bases, 6 bases remained unmatched. CDR3 bases: TGTGCCAGCAGCGCGGACAGGAGACAGCCCCAGCATTTT. Translated, it gives CASSADRRQPQHF.

This clone turned up a few times. The rearrangement joins TRBV5-4 to TRBJ1-2; D might be TRBD1 (6 bases). V dropped 3 bases and J dropped 6 bases, with 15 bases sitting between them. Germline V gene data show CDR1 as SGHNT and CDR2 as YYREEE (reference sequence). This CDR3 is built from 14 residues. Here the CDR3 reads CASSSDPGDHGYTF. The CDR3 DNA follows: TGTGCCAGCAGCTCGGACCCAGGGGACCATGGCTACACCTTC.

This clone was detected a few times. J is TRBJ1-1 and V is TRBV16; a weak D match, TRBD1 (5 bases). The CDR3 sequence is 14 residues long. V gave up 4 bases and J gave up 7 bases, with 16 bases separating them. CDR1 and CDR2 from the germline V gene are KGHSY and FQNENV. CDR3 amino acids: CASSLSWGGDEAFF. The CDR3 coding sequence is TGTGCCAGCAGCCTCTCCTGGGGCGGCGATGAAGCTTTCTTT.

The gene calls are TRBV7-8 and TRBJ1-6; D unclear. CDR3 length: 13 amino acids. Trimming cost V 7 bases and J 10 bases, with 14 bases left between them. CDR1 and CDR2 (germline): SGHVS, FQNEAQ. Written as DNA, the CDR3 is TGTGCCAGCACACCTGCCGGTCGGTCACCCCTCCACTTT. Its protein product is CASTPAGRSPLHF.

This chain connects TRBV4-2 to TRBJ2-3, with D tentatively TRBD2 (6 bases). The V gene's germline CDR1 is LGHNA and CDR2 YNFKEQ. Trimming stripped 1 base from V and 2 bases from J, with 22 bases between. The CDR3 loop spans 19 amino acids. CDR3 in DNA: TGTGCCAGCAGCCAAGCCCCTAGCGTCGGCTTTCTTTCCACAGATACGCAGTATTTT. Protein sequence: CASSQAPSVGFLSTDTQYF.

The chain uses TRBV3-1 (or the pseudogene TRBV3-2) and TRBJ1-1; D gene ambiguous. Germline assignment: CDR1 LGHDT and CDR2 YNNKEL (reference sequence). V lost 2 bases to trimming and J lost 4 bases, with 11 bases between them. This CDR3 region has 14 residues. The CDR3 here is CASSQISEGTEAFF. DNA for the CDR3: TGTGCCAGCAGCCAAATATCAGAGGGCACTGAAGCTTTCTTT.

The chain recombines TRBV18 with TRBJ1-1; a weak D match, TRBD1 (5 bases). Germline CDR1 is KGHSH and CDR2 is LQKENI. There are 13 residues in the CDR3. V was clipped by 3 bases and J by 8 bases, with 13 bases between them. CDR3 nucleotide sequence: TGTGCCAGCTCACCGACAGTGGGGGGGGAAGCTTTCTTT. It specifies CASSPTVGGEAFF.

This clone was detected once. In DNA, the CDR3 is TGTGCCAGCAGCTTAGGCACTGTCGGCTCCTACGAGCAGTACTTC. Translating it yields CASSLGTVGSYEQYF. The chain links TRBV13 to TRBJ2-7; D call uncertain. Germline V gives CDR1 PRHDT, CDR2 FYEKMQ (reference sequence). This CDR3 contains 15 residues. The germline V and J ends were trimmed by 0 bases and 0 bases, with 9 bases remaining between them.

The chain has TRBV11-2 and TRBJ2-7; 7 bases line up with TRBD2. V lost 6 bases, J lost 5 bases, and 13 bases stayed unmatched. The CDR3 length is 15 residues. Looked up from germline, CDR1 is SGHAT and CDR2 is FQNNGV. The CDR3 nucleotides read TGTGCCAGCAGACTCGCGGGAGTCTTACTCCACGAGCAGTACTTC. Residues: CASRLAGVLLHEQYF.

This chain joins TRBV5-1 and TRBJ2-7, with TRBD1 matching over 12 bases. The CDR3 sequence is 17 residues long. Germline trimming cut 4 bases from V and 3 bases from J; bases unmatched to any gene: 11. Germline CDR1 SGHRS, CDR2 YFSETQ. CDR3 bases: TGCGCCAGCAGCCAAAATACCGGGACAGGGGGCATCTACGAGCAGTACTTC. Translated, it gives CASSQNTGTGGIYEQYF. Together with reference TRBV5-1 and TRBJ2-7, the CDR3 gives the full variable domain: KAGVTQTPRYLIKTRGQQVTLSCSPISGHRSVSWYQQTPGQGLQFLFEYFSETQRNKGNFPGRFSGRQFSNSRSEMNVSTLELGDSALYLCASSQNTGTGGIYEQYFGPGTRLTVT.

This clone was seen a single time. The gene calls are TRBV2 and TRBJ2-7, with a tentative D call TRBD2 (6 bases). The CDR3 covers 14 residues. The V and J ends lost 7 bases and 1 base respectively, with 14 bases between them. CDR1 SNHLY and CDR2 FYNNEI come from the germline V gene. The CDR3 nucleotides are TGTGCCAGCAATGACCCCCGGGAGTCCTACGAGCAGTACTTC. It encodes CASNDPRESYEQYF.

V is TRBV30 and J is TRBJ2-7, with 11 positions matching TRBD2. V shed 0 bases, J shed 0 bases, and the junction held 4 bases outside the gene matches. CDR3 length: 16 residues. The V gene's germline CDR1 is GTSNPN and CDR2 SVGIG (reference sequence). The CDR3 sequence: CAWSVGTSGISYEQYF. CDR3 nucleotides: TGTGCCTGGAGTGTCGGGACTAGCGGTATCTCCTACGAGCAGTACTTC.

The V gene is TRBV24-1, the J gene TRBJ2-3, with TRBD2 identical over 8 bases. V lost 4 bases to trimming and J lost 0 bases; unmatched junction nucleotides: 8. This CDR3 is 17 amino acids long. Germline lookup yields CDR1 KGHDR and CDR2 SFDVKD. In nucleotides, the CDR3 is TGTGCCACCAGTGACGCCGGGGGGGTGGGGAGCACAGATACGCAGTATTTT. Amino acids: CATSDAGGVGSTDTQYF.

The gene calls are TRBV3-1 (or the pseudogene TRBV3-2) and TRBJ2-1; 8 bases line up with TRBD2. Germline trimming cut 4 bases from V and 7 bases from J; bases unmatched to any gene: 9. The CDR3 sequence is 15 residues long. Per germline, CDR1 LGHDT and CDR2 YNNKEL (reference sequence). For the CDR3, the DNA is TGTGCCAGCAGCCTTCCGGGACTAGGATATAATGAGCAGTTCTTC. Residues: CASSLPGLGYNEQFF.

The chain has TRBV6-5 and TRBJ1-2; perhaps TRBD1 as D (5 bases). The germline V gene encodes CDR1 MNHEY and CDR2 SVGAGI. The CDR3 is 16 residues long. Trimming cost V 0 bases and J 3 bases, with 14 bases left between them. The CDR3: CASSYSNRRSYYGYTF. The CDR3 coding sequence is TGTGCCAGCAGTTACTCGAACAGGAGAAGCTACTATGGCTACACCTTC.

This rearrangement joins TRBV4-1 to TRBJ2-1; D is uncertain. CDR1 is MGHRA and CDR2 is YSYEKL in the germline V gene. V was cut by 4 bases and J by 6 bases, with 22 bases left in between. This CDR3 is 17 amino acids long. CDR3 sequence reads: CASSRHSLSPRANEQFF. CDR3 coding DNA: TGCGCCAGCAGCCGCCACTCTCTTTCCCCGCGCGCCAATGAGCAGTTCTTC.

The chain recombines TRBV7-6 with TRBJ2-7; 8 positions match TRBD2. After removal of 5 bases from V and 2 bases from J, the junction contained 5 bases not matched to a gene. Germline V gene data show CDR1 as SGHVS and CDR2 as FNYEAQ. This CDR3 has 14 amino acids. This chain's CDR3 is CASSTGLDTYEQYF. In nucleotides, the CDR3 is TGTGCCAGCAGCACGGGACTAGATACCTACGAGCAGTACTTC.